Shown below are 7 T cell receptor beta chains from a single sample sequenced in a study of T cell responses to AZD1222 COVID-19 vaccine. Assay: immunoSEQ multiplex PCR; the TCRdb copy retains only in-frame clones and omits some. This sample has roughly 150,000 clones; just over 90% occur once, and the top ten carry less than 2%. Specimen: peripheral blood, collected 28 days after the second AZD1222 dose. The receptors were sampled from an adult who received the AZD1222 COVID-19 vaccine.

The rearrangement joins TRBV21-1 to TRBJ2-2; TRBD2 is the table's D call, not checked against the DNA. TRBV21-1 is labeled a pseudogene. The CDR3 sequence is 17 residues long. For the CDR3, the DNA is TGTGCCAGCAGCAAAGCGGGTAGCGGGAGGGCCACCGGGGAGCTGTTTTTT. Protein product: CASSKAGSGRATGELFF.

V gene TRBV24-1 combines with J gene TRBJ2-3; D might be TRBD2 (5 bases). This CDR3 region has 13 residues. V lost 3 bases and J lost 8, with 11 bases in between. Germline CDR1 KGHDR, CDR2 SFDVKD. The CDR3 DNA reads as TGTGCCACCAGTGATATTTTGGCGGGTACGCAGTATTTT. Encoded protein: CATSDILAGTQYF.

The rearrangement joins TRBV5-1 to TRBJ2-1; possible D gene TRBD2, 5 bases. CDR1 and CDR2 (germline): SGHRS, YFSETQ. The CDR3 spans 15 residues. V was trimmed by 0 bases and J by 2 bases, leaving 9 bases between them. CDR3 loop: CASSLAEGTYNEQFF. The CDR3 region has the DNA TGCGCCAGCAGCTTGGCCGAGGGAACCTACAATGAGCAGTTCTTC.

This rearrangement joins TRBV4-1 to TRBJ2-1; the match to TRBD2 covers 10 bases. This CDR3 comprises 14 residues. Per the germline V gene, CDR1 is MGHRA and CDR2 is YSYEKL. Losses at the gene ends were 1 base for V and 8 bases for J; bases not matched to a gene: 2. CDR3 region: CASSQVLAGDEQFF. Here the CDR3 DNA reads TGCGCCAGCAGCCAAGTCCTAGCGGGGGATGAGCAGTTCTTC.

The gene calls are TRBV18 and TRBJ1-1, with 8 bases matching TRBD1. This CDR3 has 15 residues. The germline V gene has CDR1 KGHSH and CDR2 LQKENI. V lost 5 bases, J lost 3 bases, and 8 bases stayed unmatched. The CDR3 sequence: CASSSRGPGYTEAFF. DNA for the CDR3: TGTGCCAGCTCAAGCAGGGGGCCCGGTTACACTGAAGCTTTCTTT.

The rearrangement uses TRBV28 and TRBJ1-6; D remains ambiguous. There are 15 residues in the CDR3. Germline V lookup: CDR1 MDHEN, CDR2 SYDVKM. Trimming removed 4 bases at V and 7 bases at J, with 14 bases between. CDR3 residues: CASSSGGQGNSPLHF. CDR3 DNA: TGTGCCAGCAGTTCAGGCGGGCAAGGGAATTCACCCCTCCACTTT.

The CDR3 DNA follows: TGCGCCAGCAGCCAACCCGATGCACTCACCCAAGCTTTCTTT. As protein: CASSQPDALTQAFF. This chain uses TRBV4-1 with TRBJ1-1; unclear D gene. This CDR3 has 14 amino acids. CDR1 MGHRA and CDR2 YSYEKL come from the germline V gene. Deletions cut 2 bases from V and 9 bases from J, with 16 bases between.